This section outlines one T cell receptor beta chain sequence together with its context. Its binding antigen is unknown. Base-call qualities are not available, and no considerably larger clone is one nucleotide away. A distance of 6 bases separates the germline ends of V and J, which lose 2 bases and 4 bases respectively. CDR1 and CDR2 (MNHNS, SASEGT) derive from the germline V gene. The CDR3 starts with the cysteine, ends with the phenylalanine, and has 13 residues. Left in the record is the CDR3 DNA by itself, 39 bases read in frame from the first base. The sample originates from a study of CD8 T cells in ankylosing spondylitis (dated 2017 in TCRdb). A note on the overall study: To find TCR variants linked to disease, the study profiled T cell receptor beta repertoires in ankylosing spondylitis patients and healthy donors. The full study cohort comprised about 24 ankylosing spondylitis patients and approximately 100 healthy donors. Samples of peripheral blood were taken, and for ankylosing spondylitis patients, synovial fluid was collected as well. The paper's findings and limits, for the study overall: Some of the motif variants had been reported before in the synovial fluid and blood of reactive arthritis patients, a finding that suggests common disease-initiation mechanisms. Blood from ankylosing spondylitis patients appeared to be characterized by a TCR beta motif made up of several highly homologous amino acid variants. The disease-linked clones were reported to be significantly enriched in matched synovial fluid samples from ankylosing spondylitis patients. In peripheral blood, the disease-linked clones were found at relatively low frequencies and had a CD8+ phenotype.

Sequenced on an Illumina HiSeq 2500. TCR beta libraries were prepared by quantitative 5'-RACE with molecular barcodes. For the original study's pipeline: Disease-linked TCR variants were identified with a new computational method built on a probabilistic model of VDJ rearrangement. TCRdb took the public reads, trimmed them with fastp at Q25, ran MiXCR for clone calling and kept in-frame beta chains. A single entry per CDR3 protein holds the most common genes and DNA from its merged rows. The V and J calls here are based on TCRdb, not the publication. In all, the sample holds approximately 250,000 distinct CDR3 sequences, and more than 20% of those were seen once. The ten largest clonotypes hold around 0.64% of the sample.

Recombination connected TRBV6-1 to TRBJ2-1; the D gene is unclear. The source is a male donor with ankylosing spondylitis or in good health (not recorded which). Sequencing input: blood, either unsorted or a sorted T cell fraction (not recorded which). The nucleotide sequence reads as follows: TGTGCCAGCAGTGAAAACATATACAATGAGCAGTTCTTC. This codes for CASSENIYNEQFF.